This TCR beta chain was found in a study of T-cell reconstitution after alpha-beta-depleted transplantation in children. Trimming shortened V by 3 bases and J by 2 bases, and 14 bases separated the two germline ends. The CDR3 runs to 15 residues. Germline values: CDR1 SGHKS, CDR2 YYEKEE (reference sequence). Unique molecular identifiers featured in how the TCRbeta library was prepared. From the PCR reads, TCRdb called clonotypes with MiXCR, one entry per CDR3 protein. The table lists over 200,000 distinct CDR3 sequences, approximately 10% of them singletons. V usage is TRBV5-5 and J usage is TRBJ2-5, with D maybe TRBD1 (6 bases). The specimen comprised PBMCs from the stem cell graft donor, sampled from the stem cell graft. This TCR was recovered from a human donor who donated a stem cell graft to a child with acute lymphoblastic leukemia. The chain's CDR3 is CASSSYGTTQETQYF. CDR3 nucleotides: TGTGCCAGCAGCTCCTACGGGACAACACAAGAGACCCAGTACTTC.